This TCR beta chain was captured in a study of Graves' ophthalmopathy and Graves' hyperthyroidism. CDR3 length equals 13 residues. Germline V gene sequence: CDR1 ENHRY, CDR2 SYGVKD. Study-level findings and limits: The model achieved 70.59% sensitivity and roughly 72% specificity for ophthalmopathy progression. The blood repertoire also included most expanded thyroid clonotypes above 0.001 frequency. Ophthalmopathy could be told apart from stable hyperthyroidism by a 13-signature model (about 89% sensitivity, around 80% specificity).

Transcripts of RNA were the source for amplifying TCR beta CDR3 regions. Second-round multiplex PCR came after a first-round RT-PCR that employed HTBI primers. TCRdb re-called the multiplex PCR reads with MiXCR, one entry per CDR3 protein. The sample holds roughly 700,000 distinct CDR3 sequences, roughly 40% seen once. In its sample, this clonotype was seen once. No antigen is known for it. This could be a read error, since a much larger clone is one nucleotide away. This clonotype was obtained from an adult man with Graves' ophthalmopathy. The chain joins TRBV10-3 to TRBJ2-7; D uncertain. The material sequenced was peripheral blood. The CDR3 bases are TGTGCCAGCAGTGATTACCGATCCTACGAGCAGTACTTC. Residues: CASSDYRSYEQYF.